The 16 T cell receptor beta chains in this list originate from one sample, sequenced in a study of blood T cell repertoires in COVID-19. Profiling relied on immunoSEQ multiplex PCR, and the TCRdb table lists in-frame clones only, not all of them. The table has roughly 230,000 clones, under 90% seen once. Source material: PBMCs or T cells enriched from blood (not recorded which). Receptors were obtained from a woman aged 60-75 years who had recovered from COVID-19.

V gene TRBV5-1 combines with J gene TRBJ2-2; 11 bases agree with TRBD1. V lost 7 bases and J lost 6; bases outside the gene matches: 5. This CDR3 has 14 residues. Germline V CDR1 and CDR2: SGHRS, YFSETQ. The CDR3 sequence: CASRGTGGAGELFF. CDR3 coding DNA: TGCGCCAGCCGCGGGACAGGGGGGGCCGGGGAGCTGTTTTTT.

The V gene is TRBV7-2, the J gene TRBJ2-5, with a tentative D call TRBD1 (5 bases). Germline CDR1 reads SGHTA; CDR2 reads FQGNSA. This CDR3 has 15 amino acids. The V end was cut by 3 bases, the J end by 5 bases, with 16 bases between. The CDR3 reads CASSFKSGAGETQYF. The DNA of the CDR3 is TGTGCCAGCAGCTTCAAGAGTGGGGCCGGGGAGACCCAGTACTTC.

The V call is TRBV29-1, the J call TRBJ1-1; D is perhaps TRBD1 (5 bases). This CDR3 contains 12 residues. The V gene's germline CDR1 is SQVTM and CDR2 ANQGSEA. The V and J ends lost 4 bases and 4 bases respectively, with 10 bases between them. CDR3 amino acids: CSVVRARTEAFF. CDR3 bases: TGCAGCGTTGTCAGGGCGCGCACTGAAGCTTTCTTT. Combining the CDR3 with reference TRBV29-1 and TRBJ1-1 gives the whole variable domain SAVISQKPSRDICQRGTSLTIQCQVDSQVTMMFWYRQQPGQSLTLIATANQGSEATYESGFVIDKFPISRPNLTFSTLTVSNMSPEDSSIYLCSVVRARTEAFFGQGTRLTVV.

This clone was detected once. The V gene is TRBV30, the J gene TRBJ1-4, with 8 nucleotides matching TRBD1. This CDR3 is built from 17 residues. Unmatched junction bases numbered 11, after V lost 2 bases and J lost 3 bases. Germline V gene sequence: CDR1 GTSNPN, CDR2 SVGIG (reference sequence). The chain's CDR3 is CAWSSLWGQDSNEKLFF. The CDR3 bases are TGTGCCTGGAGTTCGCTGTGGGGACAGGATTCTAATGAAAAACTGTTTTTT.

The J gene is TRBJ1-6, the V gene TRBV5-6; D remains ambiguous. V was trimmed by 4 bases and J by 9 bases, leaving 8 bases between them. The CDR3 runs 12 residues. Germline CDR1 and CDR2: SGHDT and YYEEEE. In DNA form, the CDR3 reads TGTGCCAGCAGCCTTAACTCTTCACCCCTCCACTTT. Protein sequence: CASSLNSSPLHF. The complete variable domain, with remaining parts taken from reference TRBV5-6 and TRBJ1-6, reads DAGVTQSPTHLIKTRGQQVTLRCSPKSGHDTVSWYQQALGQGPQFIFQYYEEEERQRGNFPDRFSGHQFPNYSSELNVNALLLGDSALYLCASSLNSSPLHFGNGTRLTVT.

CDR3 amino acids: CASSPGTANEKLFF. CDR3 bases: TGTGCCAGCTCACCAGGGACTGCTAATGAAAAACTGTTTTTT. This rearrangement joins TRBV18 to TRBJ1-4; TRBD1 might be the D (5 bases). Germline CDR1 KGHSH, CDR2 LQKENI. The CDR3 runs 14 residues. Trimming cost V 2 bases and J 3 bases, with 7 bases left between them.

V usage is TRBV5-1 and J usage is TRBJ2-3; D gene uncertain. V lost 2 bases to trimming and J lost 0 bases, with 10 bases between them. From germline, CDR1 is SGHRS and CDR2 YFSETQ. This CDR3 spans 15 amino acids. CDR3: CASSFNSRSTDTQYF. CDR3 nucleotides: TGCGCCAGCAGCTTCAACTCGAGGAGCACAGATACGCAGTATTTT.

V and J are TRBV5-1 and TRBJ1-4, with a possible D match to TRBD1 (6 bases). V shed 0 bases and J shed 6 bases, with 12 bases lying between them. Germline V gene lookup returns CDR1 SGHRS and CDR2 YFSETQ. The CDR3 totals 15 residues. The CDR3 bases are TGCGCCAGCAGCTTGGATCTGGGGGCCGATGAAAAACTGTTTTTT. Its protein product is CASSLDLGADEKLFF.

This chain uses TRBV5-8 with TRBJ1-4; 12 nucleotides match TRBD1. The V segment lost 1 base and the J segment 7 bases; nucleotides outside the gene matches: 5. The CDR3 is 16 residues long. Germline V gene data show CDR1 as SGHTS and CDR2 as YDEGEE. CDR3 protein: CASSLTRDRGLEKLFF. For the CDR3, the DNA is TGTGCCAGCAGCTTGACCCGGGACAGGGGGCTTGAAAAACTGTTTTTT.

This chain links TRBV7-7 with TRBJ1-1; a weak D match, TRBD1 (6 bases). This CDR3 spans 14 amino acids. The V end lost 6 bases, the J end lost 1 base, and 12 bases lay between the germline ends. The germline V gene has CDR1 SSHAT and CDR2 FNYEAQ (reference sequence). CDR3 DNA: TGTGCCAGCAGTCGAGTAGGGGGGAACACTGAAGCTTTCTTT. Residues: CASSRVGGNTEAFF.

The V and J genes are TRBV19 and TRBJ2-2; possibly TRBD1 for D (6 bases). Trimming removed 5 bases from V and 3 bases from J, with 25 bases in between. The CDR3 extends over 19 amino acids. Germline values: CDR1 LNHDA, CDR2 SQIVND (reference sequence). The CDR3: CASSPTSVFPGEHTGELFF. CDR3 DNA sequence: TGTGCCAGTAGTCCAACCTCCGTGTTCCCAGGGGAACACACCGGGGAGCTGTTTTTT.

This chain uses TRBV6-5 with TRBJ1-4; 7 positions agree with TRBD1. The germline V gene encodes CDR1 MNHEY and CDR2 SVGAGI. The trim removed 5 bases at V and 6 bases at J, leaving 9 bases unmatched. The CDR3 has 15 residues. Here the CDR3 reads CASSRQGIGYEKLFF. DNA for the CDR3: TGTGCCAGCAGTCGACAGGGCATAGGGTATGAAAAACTGTTTTTT.

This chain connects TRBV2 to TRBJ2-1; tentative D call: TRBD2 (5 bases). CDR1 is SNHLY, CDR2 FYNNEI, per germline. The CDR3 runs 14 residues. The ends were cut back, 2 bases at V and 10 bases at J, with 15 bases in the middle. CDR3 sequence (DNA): TGTGCCAGCAGTGAACGCGCTAGCTCACGGGAGCAGTTCTTC. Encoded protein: CASSERASSREQFF.

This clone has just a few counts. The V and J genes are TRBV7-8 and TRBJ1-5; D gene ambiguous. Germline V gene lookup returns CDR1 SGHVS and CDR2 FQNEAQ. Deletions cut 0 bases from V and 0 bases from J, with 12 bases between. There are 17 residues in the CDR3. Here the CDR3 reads CASSLAQVTYSNQPQHF. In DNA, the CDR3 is TGTGCCAGCAGCTTAGCTCAGGTCACATATAGCAATCAGCCCCAGCATTTT.

The CDR3 DNA is TGTGCCAGCAGCCCCAAGGGACTAGTAGGTACGCAGTATTTT. Its translation is CASSPKGLVGTQYF. The chain links TRBV11-3 to TRBJ2-3, with TRBD2 matching over 8 bases. CDR1 and CDR2 (germline): SGHNT, YENEEA. Unmatched junction bases numbered 9, after V lost 5 bases and J lost 8 bases. The CDR3 spans 14 residues.

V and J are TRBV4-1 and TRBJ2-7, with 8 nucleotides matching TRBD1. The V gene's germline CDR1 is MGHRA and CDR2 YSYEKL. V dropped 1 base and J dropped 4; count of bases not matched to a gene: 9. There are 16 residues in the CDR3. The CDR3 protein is CASSQALGQGVYEQYF. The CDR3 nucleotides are TGCGCCAGCAGCCAAGCACTTGGACAGGGAGTGTACGAGCAGTACTTC.